The clone carrying this T cell receptor beta chain turned up a few times. CDR1 and CDR2 (germline): MNHEY, SMNVEV (reference sequence). The CDR3 extends over 14 amino acids. V was trimmed by 0 bases and J by 10 bases, leaving 10 bases between them. The data were produced by immunoSEQ multiplex PCR, yet TCRdb's version contains in-frame clones alone and is incomplete. In the table there are 200,000 to 300,000 clones, 88% of which are singletons. The sample comes from a study of blood T cell repertoires in COVID-19. Study overall: Sites across the United States, Italy and Spain contributed samples from acute and convalescent COVID-19. The cDNA or gDNA used as material had been derived from T cells, B-cell-depleted T cells, or PBMCs.

Recruitment covered some 25 US areas and drew participants whose ages spanned about 18 to 90 years. Participant reports of clinical history set cohort assignment. The rearrangement joins TRBV27 to TRBJ1-6; no reliable D call. The TCR sequence derives from a woman in her forties with acute COVID-19. Sequenced: PBMCs or T cells enriched from blood (not recorded which). The CDR3 DNA sequence: TGTGCCAGCAGTTTATCGTTCGGGAGCTCACCCCTCCACTTT. Amino acids: CASSLSFGSSPLHF.